A single sample is the source of the 17 T cell receptor beta chains below, sequenced in a study of T cell responses to AZD1222 COVID-19 vaccine. Sequencing was performed with immunoSEQ multiplex PCR; in TCRdb, only in-frame clones are kept and a portion is missing. Among some 98,000 clones listed, around nine tenths were seen once. Sample: peripheral blood, taken on day 0 of AZD1222 vaccination. The receptors were sampled from an adult in good health.

V gene TRBV4-1 combines with J gene TRBJ2-5, with 12 bases lining up with TRBD2. Germline CDR1 and CDR2: MGHRA and YSYEKL. CDR3 length: 17 residues. The V gene end was trimmed by 6 bases and the J gene end by 5 bases; junction bases not matched to a gene: 13. The CDR3 coding sequence is TGCGCCAGCAGTTTCCCTTCTAGCGGGGGGGTCGGGGAGACCCAGTACTTC. Protein product: CASSFPSSGGVGETQYF.

The V and J genes are TRBV11-3 and TRBJ2-1; tentatively, D is TRBD2 (5 bases). The germline V gene has CDR1 SGHNT and CDR2 YENEEA. V lost 5 bases and J 7 bases, leaving 12 bases between the germline ends. The CDR3 runs to 13 residues. CDR3 loop: CASSASRDNEQFF. In nucleotides, the CDR3 is TGTGCCAGCAGCGCCAGCCGGGATAATGAGCAGTTCTTC.

The CDR3 loop reads CASSLDRFYGYTF. The CDR3 bases are TGTGCCAGCAGCTTGGACAGGTTTTATGGCTACACCTTC. V and J are TRBV5-6 and TRBJ1-2; possible D gene TRBD1, 5 bases. CDR1 and CDR2 from the germline V gene are SGHDT and YYEEEE. This CDR3 spans 13 amino acids. V was pared by 0 bases and J by 5 bases, with 8 bases between.

With respect to this clone: This specimen includes other DNA sequences encoding the same CDR3. The chain joins TRBV10-3 to TRBJ1-5, with TRBD1 matching over 10 bases. Germline V gene data show CDR1 as ENHRY and CDR2 as SYGVKD. The CDR3 loop spans 14 amino acids. The V and J ends lost 8 bases and 0 bases, in that order; junction bases with no gene match: 1. In DNA, the CDR3 is TGTGCCATCGGGACAGGGGATAGCAATCAGCCCCAGCATTTT. Amino acids: CAIGTGDSNQPQHF.

This clone was counted a few times. The chain has TRBV7-2 and TRBJ2-7; D is perhaps TRBD1 or TRBD2 (5 bases each). The germline V gene has CDR1 SGHTA and CDR2 FQGNSA. The CDR3 is 15 residues long. The V end was cut by 1 base, the J end by 0 bases, with 10 bases between. CDR3 sequence: CASSLEWGSSYEQYF. CDR3 DNA: TGTGCCAGCAGCTTAGAGTGGGGGAGCTCCTACGAGCAGTACTTC.

V and J are TRBV5-4 and TRBJ2-7; D might be TRBD1 (5 bases). Germline V CDR1 and CDR2: SGHNT, YYREEE (reference sequence). CDR3 length: 14 residues. The V end was cut by 0 bases, the J end by 4 bases, with 11 bases between. CDR3 nucleotide sequence: TGTGCCAGCAGCTTGGGGGGCACCGGATACGAGCAGTACTTC. This translates into CASSLGGTGYEQYF.

This chain connects TRBV13 to TRBJ2-7, with D tentatively TRBD1 (5 bases). The CDR3 totals 12 residues. Per the germline V gene, CDR1 is PRHDT and CDR2 is FYEKMQ (reference sequence). Trimming stripped 3 bases from V and 3 bases from J, with 6 bases between. The DNA for the CDR3 is TGTGCCAGCAGCTTTCAGGGCTACGAGCAGTACTTC. It encodes CASSFQGYEQYF.

As DNA, the CDR3 is TGCGCCAGCAGCTGGGATGGACTGGCCAACACCGGGGAGCTGTTTTTT. It encodes CASSWDGLANTGELFF. The rearrangement links TRBV5-1 to TRBJ2-2; TRBD2 might be the D (5 bases). The germline V gene has CDR1 SGHRS and CDR2 YFSETQ. V lost 3 bases, J lost 2 bases, and 14 bases lay in between. The CDR3 totals 16 residues.

The chain recombines TRBV19 with TRBJ1-2, with a possible D match to TRBD1 (6 bases). The CDR3 runs 16 residues. V was trimmed by 2 bases and J by 3 bases, leaving 16 bases between them. Germline V gene data show CDR1 as LNHDA and CDR2 as SQIVND (reference sequence). CDR3 in amino acids: CASSILRGQSYYGYTF. The DNA for the CDR3 is TGTGCCAGTAGTATATTGAGGGGACAAAGTTACTATGGCTACACCTTC.

The chain combines TRBV11-2 with TRBJ1-4; D gene ambiguous. V gave up 5 bases and J gave up 0 bases, with 10 bases separating them. Germline CDR1 SGHAT, CDR2 FQNNGV. This CDR3 region has 15 residues. The CDR3 region has the DNA TGTGCCAGCAGCCCGTACAGTGCAACTAATGAAAAACTGTTTTTT. Protein sequence: CASSPYSATNEKLFF.

This clone has just a few counts. This chain connects TRBV29-1 to TRBJ1-2; 9 nucleotides line up with TRBD1. The V gene's germline CDR1 is SQVTM and CDR2 ANQGSEA. The V segment lost 4 bases and the J segment 1 base; nucleotides outside the gene matches: 7. The CDR3 consists of 15 residues. The DNA of the CDR3 is TGCAGCGTTGGGGACAGGGCCGGACTTAACTATGGCTACACCTTC. Its protein is CSVGDRAGLNYGYTF.

The gene calls are TRBV24-1 and TRBJ2-3; 8 nucleotides agree with TRBD1. This CDR3 is 17 amino acids long. Trimming cost V 2 bases and J 7 bases; bases outside gene matches: 13. The germline gives CDR1 KGHDR, CDR2 SFDVKD. Here the CDR3 DNA reads TGTGCCACCAGTGATTCCCCGACAGGGGTAAGATCCCATACGCAGTATTTT. It yields the protein CATSDSPTGVRSHTQYF.

The chain uses TRBV19 and TRBJ1-2; 8 positions match TRBD1. This CDR3 region has 14 residues. Germline trimming cut 5 bases from V and 3 bases from J; bases unmatched to any gene: 5. Looked up from germline, CDR1 is LNHDA and CDR2 is SQIVND (reference sequence). The CDR3 coding sequence is TGTGCCAGTAGTCCCACGACAGGGGACTATGGCTACACCTTC. Translation gives CASSPTTGDYGYTF.

V is TRBV4-1 and J is TRBJ1-2, with no clear D. The germline V gene has CDR1 MGHRA and CDR2 YSYEKL. Deletions cut 1 base from V and 4 bases from J, with 13 bases between. The CDR3 totals 15 residues. CDR3 sequence: CASSQVNLDTYGYTF. Here the CDR3 DNA reads TGCGCCAGCAGCCAAGTCAATCTAGACACCTATGGCTACACCTTC.

The chain couples TRBV2 to TRBJ2-2; 7 nucleotides align to TRBD2. Trimming at V came to 4 bases and at J to 4 bases, leaving 0 bases not matched to a gene. Germline assignment: CDR1 SNHLY and CDR2 FYNNEI. This CDR3 contains 13 residues. Here the CDR3 DNA reads TGTGCCAGCAGTGGGGAGGGCACCGGGGAGCTGTTTTTT. Its translation is CASSGEGTGELFF.

This chain connects TRBV19 to TRBJ1-4; D is uncertain. The germline CDR1 and CDR2 sequences are LNHDA and SQIVND (reference sequence). The germline V and J ends were trimmed by 0 bases and 0 bases, with 5 bases remaining between them. There are 15 residues in the CDR3. In DNA form, the CDR3 reads TGTGCCAGTAGTATAGATTCAACAACTAATGAAAAACTGTTTTTT. Protein product: CASSIDSTTNEKLFF.

This clone was recorded once. The rearrangement joins TRBV11-2 to TRBJ2-1; D possibly uses TRBD1 or TRBD2 (6 bases each). The CDR3 has 17 amino acids. The ends were cut back, 5 bases at V and 4 bases at J, with 21 bases in the middle. Germline V gene sequence: CDR1 SGHAT, CDR2 FQNNGV. The CDR3 region has the DNA TGTGCCAGCAGCCTGACAGGAGGAGGGTTAAGGTACAATGAGCAGTTCTTC. Translation gives CASSLTGGGLRYNEQFF.